These 9 T cell receptor beta chains originate from one sample sequenced in a study of brain T cells in children with intractable seizures. Method: immunoSEQ multiplex PCR; TCRdb's copy keeps in-frame clones and lacks some. The sample yields 1,500 to 2,500 clones, 70% to 80% seen once. Sequencing was limited to surgery cases with top T cell transcript signatures in brain tissue. The sequences come from resected brain tissue, collected at surgery. The source of these receptors is a girl aged 2 to 10 with tuberous sclerosis and intractable seizures.

The chain has TRBV3-1 (or the pseudogene TRBV3-2) and TRBJ2-5; either TRBD1 or TRBD2 may fit D (6 bases each). CDR1 LGHDT and CDR2 YNNKEL come from the germline V gene (reference sequence). The CDR3 loop spans 15 amino acids. V lost 1 base to trimming and J lost 5 bases, with 14 bases between them. The CDR3 bases are TGTGCCAGCAGCCAAGGGGTGGGGGGCGTGGAGACCCAGTACTTC. This codes for CASSQGVGGVETQYF.

This chain joins TRBV5-6 and TRBJ1-1, with D possibly being TRBD1 (5 bases). The V end was cut by 2 bases, the J end by 6 bases, with 23 bases between. The length of the CDR3 is 17 residues. CDR1 SGHDT and CDR2 YYEEEE come from the germline V gene. CDR3 sequence (DNA): TGTGCCAGCAGCTTAAACCCCAAGACAGATTGGATCCCTGAAGCTTTCTTT. Translation: CASSLNPKTDWIPEAFF.

The rearrangement uses TRBV6-4 and TRBJ2-1, with TRBD1 matching over 9 bases. The trim removed 0 bases at V and 8 bases at J, leaving 2 bases unmatched. CDR1 is MRHNA, CDR2 SNTAGT, per germline. The CDR3 length is 14 residues. DNA of the CDR3: TGTGCCAGCAGTGACTCGGGACAGGGAGATGAGCAGTTCTTC. Residues: CASSDSGQGDEQFF.

A word on this clone: A read error may account for a junction end that differs from germline. The sample has other DNA sequences that encode this CDR3 too. The genes are TRBV18 and TRBJ2-1; D may be TRBD2 (6 bases). This CDR3 is built from 14 residues. In germline, CDR1 is KGHSH, CDR2 LQKENI. The CDR3 loop reads CASSPRDSDNEQFF. DNA for the CDR3: TGTGCCAGCTCACCCCGGGACTCCGACAATGAGCAGTTCTTC.

The chain employs TRBV4-1 and TRBJ1-5; D call uncertain. With 4 bases removed from V and 4 bases from J, the gap between germline ends came to 8 bases. This CDR3 has 13 residues. Germline V gives CDR1 MGHRA, CDR2 YSYEKL. For the CDR3, the DNA is TGCGCCAGCAGCCCTCCCCTGAATCAGCCCCAGCATTTT. It codes for CASSPPLNQPQHF.

This clone was observed a single time. The chain joins TRBV11-3 to TRBJ2-2; D might be TRBD2 (5 bases). V shed 3 bases and J shed 6 bases, with 11 bases lying between them. CDR1 is SGHNT and CDR2 is YENEEA in the germline V gene. This CDR3 spans 14 amino acids. CDR3 sequence reads: CASSFTRSPGELFF. CDR3 DNA: TGTGCCAGCAGCTTTACTAGGTCCCCCGGGGAGCTGTTTTTT.

The V and J genes are TRBV21-1 and TRBJ2-3. TRBV21-1 is termed a pseudogene. This CDR3 comprises 16 residues. The CDR3 DNA reads TGTGCCAGCAGCAAAGAAGGGGCAGGGAGCCCAGATACGCAGTATTTT. As protein: CASSKEGAGSPDTQYF.

This chain links TRBV5-8 with TRBJ2-1, with 7 positions matching TRBD1. CDR1 and CDR2 (germline): SGHTS, YDEGEE. After removal of 2 bases from V and 0 bases from J, the junction contained 11 bases not matched to a gene. The CDR3 length is 18 residues. As DNA, the CDR3 is TGTGCCAGCAGCTTTCTAGTGGGACAGATGGCCTCCTACAATGAGCAGTTCTTC. This codes for CASSFLVGQMASYNEQFF.

CDR3 sequence (DNA): TGTGCCAGCAGCTTAGGACAGGGGAACACTGAAGCTTTCTTT. Translation: CASSLGQGNTEAFF. The gene calls are TRBV13 and TRBJ1-1, with D maybe TRBD1 (6 bases). Germline lookup yields CDR1 PRHDT and CDR2 FYEKMQ (reference sequence). The CDR3 totals 14 residues. Trimming left V 0 bases short and J 1 base short, with 6 bases between.